This paragraph covers one TCR beta chain sequence. The target antigen is unknown. This entry comes from a study of shared clonotypes between healthy human individuals. There are 14 residues in the CDR3. CDR1 is SGHAT and CDR2 is FQNNGV in the germline V gene. Trimming left V 0 bases short and J 4 bases short, with 9 bases between. The study ran the assay at deep level. Sequencing used immunoSEQ multiplex PCR; TCRdb keeps in-frame clones, though not all of them. This sample carries roughly 2.1 million clones, more than 85% of them seen once, and the ten largest clones take roughly 1.8%. Naive CD8 cells lacked CD45RO and underwent positive selection for CCR7, leaving out terminally differentiated effector memory CD45RA+ cells. Study-wide points: The sole specimen, blood, was sampled, and tissue repertoires likely differ. Naive CD4 clonotypes overlapped across a few donors at around 4.8%.

Sample: naive CD8+ T cells from PBMCs. This chain links TRBV11-2 with TRBJ2-5, with D hard to call. The sequence came from a man aged 18 to 30 in good health. Some clones in this sample may be carry-over from other donors' samples. CDR3 sequence: CASSLEWQVETQYF. The CDR3 DNA follows: TGTGCCAGCAGCTTAGAGTGGCAGGTAGAGACCCAGTACTTC.